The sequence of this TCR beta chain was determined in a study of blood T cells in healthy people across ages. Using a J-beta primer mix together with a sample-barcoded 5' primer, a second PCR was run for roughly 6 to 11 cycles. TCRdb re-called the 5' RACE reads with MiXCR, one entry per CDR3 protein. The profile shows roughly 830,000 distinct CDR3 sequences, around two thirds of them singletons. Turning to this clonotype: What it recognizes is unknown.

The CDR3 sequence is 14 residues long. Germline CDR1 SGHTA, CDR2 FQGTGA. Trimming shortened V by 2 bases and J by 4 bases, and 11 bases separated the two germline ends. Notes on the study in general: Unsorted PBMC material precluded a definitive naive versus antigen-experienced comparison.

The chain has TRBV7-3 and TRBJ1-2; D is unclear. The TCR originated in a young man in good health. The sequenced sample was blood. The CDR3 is CASSLEGRSYGYTF. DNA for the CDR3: TGTGCCAGCAGCTTAGAGGGCAGAAGCTATGGCTACACCTTC.